The entry that follows covers one T cell receptor beta chain sequence. Its antigen is unidentified. Sequenced by immunoSEQ multiplex PCR; TCRdb stores in-frame clones only, minus some. The sample includes roughly 380,000 clones, just over 90% seen only once; the top ten take about 3.8%. These data belong to a study of Ad26.COV2.S vaccination and SARS-CoV-2 variants. Study-level results: Vaccine recipients surpassed placebo recipients in spike-specific TCR breadth. Responses of T cells in total may have been underestimated by the TCR breadth and depth analyses. Non-spike TCR breadth did not differ much between vaccine and placebo recipients.

This TCR derives from a human donor who had recovered from COVID-19. Sequenced here: peripheral blood, sampled after recovery from COVID-19.

This CDR3 is CASSLTGVGANVLTF. CDR3 DNA: TGTGCCAGCAGCTTGACAGGGGTTGGGGCCAACGTCCTGACTTTC. The genes are TRBV13 and TRBJ2-6; 8 bases map to TRBD1. The J segment lost 3 bases and the V segment lost 3 bases, leaving 1 base of the junction unmatched. Germline assignment: CDR1 PRHDT and CDR2 FYEKMQ (reference sequence). CDR3 length equals 15 residues. The full variable domain, in which reference TRBV13 and TRBJ2-6 provide the parts outside the CDR3, is AAGVIQSPRHLIKEKRETATLKCYPIPRHDTVYWYQQGPGQDPQFLISFYEKMQSDKGSIPDRFSAQQFSDYHSELNMSSLELGDSALYFCASSLTGVGANVLTFGAGSRLTVL.